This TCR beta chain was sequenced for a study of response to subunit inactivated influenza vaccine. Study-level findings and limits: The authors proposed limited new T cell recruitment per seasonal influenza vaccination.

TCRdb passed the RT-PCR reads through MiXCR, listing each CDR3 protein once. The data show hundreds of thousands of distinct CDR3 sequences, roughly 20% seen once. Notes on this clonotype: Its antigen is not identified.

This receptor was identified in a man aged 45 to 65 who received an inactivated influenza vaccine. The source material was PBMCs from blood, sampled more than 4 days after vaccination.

CDR3 sequence reads: CASSTRQGSTDTQYF. The CDR3 DNA sequence: TGTGCCAGCAGTACACGACAGGGGAGCACAGATACGCAGTATTTT. The chain carries TRBV12-3 or TRBV12-4 and TRBJ2-3; 8 bases are shared with TRBD1. This CDR3 spans 15 amino acids. V shed 5 bases and J 0 bases; nucleotides not matched to a gene: 4.